Below, one T cell receptor (beta chain) is given with its context. Its antigen is not known. CDR3 length: 14 residues. After removal of 5 bases from V and 4 bases from J, the junction contained 6 bases not matched to a gene. Per germline, CDR1 MDHEN and CDR2 SYDVKM. Breast cancer patients provided tissue from their axillary draining lymph nodes. These data are taken from a study of breast tumors, draining lymph nodes, adjacent tissues. Study-wide points: Most tumor T cells seemingly derive from lymph node, then expand in tumor. Tumor TCR diversity was below lymph nodes but above nontumor tissue. That most tumor T cells come from lymph nodes remained unproven.

TCRdb processed the multiplex PCR reads anew with MiXCR; each CDR3 protein has one entry. The sample consists of 100,000 to 150,000 distinct CDR3 sequences, approximately 20% of them appearing once. The sequenced material came from axillary lymph node tissue. This TCR derives from a female donor with breast cancer. Some clones in this sample may be carry-over from other donors' samples. This chain links TRBV28 with TRBJ2-7; 9 bases map to TRBD1. The CDR3 DNA reads TGTGCCAGCAGTAGAGGACAGGGGTGGTACGAGCAGTACTTC. Translation gives CASSRGQGWYEQYF.